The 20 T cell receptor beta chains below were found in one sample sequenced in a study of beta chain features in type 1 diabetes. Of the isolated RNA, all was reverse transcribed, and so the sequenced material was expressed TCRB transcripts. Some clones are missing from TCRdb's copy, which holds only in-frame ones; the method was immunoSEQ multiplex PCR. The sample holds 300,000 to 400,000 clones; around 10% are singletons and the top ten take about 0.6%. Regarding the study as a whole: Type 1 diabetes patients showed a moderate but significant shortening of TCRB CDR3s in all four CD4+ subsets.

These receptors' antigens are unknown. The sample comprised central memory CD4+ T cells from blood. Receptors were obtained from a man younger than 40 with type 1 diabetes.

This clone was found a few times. As DNA, the CDR3 is TGTGCCTGGAGTATGCAGGGGTCGCCCCTCCACTTT. Translation gives CAWSMQGSPLHF. J is TRBJ1-6 and V is TRBV30; maybe TRBD1 (6 bases). This CDR3 region has 12 residues. V lost 2 bases to trimming and J lost 13 bases, with 12 bases between them. The germline CDR1 and CDR2 sequences are GTSNPN and SVGIG (reference sequence).

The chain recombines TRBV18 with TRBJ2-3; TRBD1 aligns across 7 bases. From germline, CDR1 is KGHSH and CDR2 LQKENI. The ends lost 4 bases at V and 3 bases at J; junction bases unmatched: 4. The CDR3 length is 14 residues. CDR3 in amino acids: CASSRGGKTDTQYF. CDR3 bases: TGTGCCAGCTCACGAGGGGGCAAGACAGATACGCAGTATTTT.

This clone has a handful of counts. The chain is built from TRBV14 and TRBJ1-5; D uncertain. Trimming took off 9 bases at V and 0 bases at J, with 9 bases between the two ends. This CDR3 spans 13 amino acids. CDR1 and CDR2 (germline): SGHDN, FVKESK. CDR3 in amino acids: CASSQYSNQPQHF. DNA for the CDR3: TGTGCCAGTTCTCAATATAGCAATCAGCCCCAGCATTTT.

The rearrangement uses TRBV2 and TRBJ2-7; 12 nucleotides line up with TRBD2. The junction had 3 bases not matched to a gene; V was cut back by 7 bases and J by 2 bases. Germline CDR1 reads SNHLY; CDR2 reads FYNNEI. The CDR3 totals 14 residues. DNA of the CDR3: TGTGCCAGCACCAGGACTAGCGGGACCTACGAGCAGTACTTC. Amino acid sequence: CASTRTSGTYEQYF.

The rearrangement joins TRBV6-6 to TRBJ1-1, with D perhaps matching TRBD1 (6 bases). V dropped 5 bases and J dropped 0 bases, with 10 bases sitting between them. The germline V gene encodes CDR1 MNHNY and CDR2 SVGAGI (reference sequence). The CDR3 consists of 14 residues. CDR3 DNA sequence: TGTGCCAGCAGTCCCGACAGGCTGAACACTGAAGCTTTCTTT. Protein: CASSPDRLNTEAFF.

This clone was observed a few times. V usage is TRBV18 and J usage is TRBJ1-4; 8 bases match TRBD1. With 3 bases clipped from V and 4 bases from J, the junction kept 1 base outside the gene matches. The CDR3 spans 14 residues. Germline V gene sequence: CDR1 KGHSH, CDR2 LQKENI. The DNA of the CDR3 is TGTGCCAGCTCACCCGACAGGGGTAATGAAAAACTGTTTTTT. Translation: CASSPDRGNEKLFF.

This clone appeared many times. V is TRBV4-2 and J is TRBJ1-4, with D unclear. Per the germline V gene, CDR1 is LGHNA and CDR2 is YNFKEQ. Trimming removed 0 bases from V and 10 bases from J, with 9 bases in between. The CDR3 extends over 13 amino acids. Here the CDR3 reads CASSQESGRKLFF. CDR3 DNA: TGTGCCAGCAGCCAAGAATCCGGAAGAAAACTGTTTTTT.

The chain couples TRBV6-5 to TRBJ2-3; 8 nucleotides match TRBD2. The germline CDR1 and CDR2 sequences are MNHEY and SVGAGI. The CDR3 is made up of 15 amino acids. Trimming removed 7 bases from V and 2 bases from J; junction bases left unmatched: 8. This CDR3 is CASTGSGGLTDTQYF. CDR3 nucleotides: TGTGCCAGCACCGGGAGCGGGGGCCTCACAGATACGCAGTATTTT.

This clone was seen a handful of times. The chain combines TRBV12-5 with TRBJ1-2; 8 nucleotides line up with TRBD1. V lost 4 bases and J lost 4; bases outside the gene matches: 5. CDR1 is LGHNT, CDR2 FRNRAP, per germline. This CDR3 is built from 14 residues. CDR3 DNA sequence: TGTGCTAGTGGTTCCGGACAGGGAGCCTATGGCTACACCTTC. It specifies CASGSGQGAYGYTF.

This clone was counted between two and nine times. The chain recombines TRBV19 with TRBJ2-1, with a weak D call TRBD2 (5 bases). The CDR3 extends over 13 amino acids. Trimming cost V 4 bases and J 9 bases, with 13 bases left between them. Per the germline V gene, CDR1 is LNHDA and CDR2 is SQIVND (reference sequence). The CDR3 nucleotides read TGTGCCAGTAGTACCGGACTGCCCGGTGAGCAGTTCTTC. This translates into CASSTGLPGEQFF.

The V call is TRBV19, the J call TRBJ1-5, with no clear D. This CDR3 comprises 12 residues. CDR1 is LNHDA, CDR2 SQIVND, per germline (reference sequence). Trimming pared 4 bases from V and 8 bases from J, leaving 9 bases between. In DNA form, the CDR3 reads TGTGCCAGTAGTACAGATGTGAAGCCCCAGCATTTT. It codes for CASSTDVKPQHF.

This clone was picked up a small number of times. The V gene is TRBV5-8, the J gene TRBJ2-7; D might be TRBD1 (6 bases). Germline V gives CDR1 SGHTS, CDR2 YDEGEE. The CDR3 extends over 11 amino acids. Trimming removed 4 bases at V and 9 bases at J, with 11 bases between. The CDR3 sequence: CASSLQGRQYF. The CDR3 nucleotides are TGTGCCAGCAGCCTACAGGGAAGGCAGTACTTC.

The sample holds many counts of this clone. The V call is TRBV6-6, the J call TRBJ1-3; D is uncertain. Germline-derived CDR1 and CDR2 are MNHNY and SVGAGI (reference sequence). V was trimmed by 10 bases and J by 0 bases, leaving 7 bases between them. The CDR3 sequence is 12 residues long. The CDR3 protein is CATSSSGNTIYF. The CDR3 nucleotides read TGTGCCACCTCCTCCTCTGGAAACACCATATATTTT.

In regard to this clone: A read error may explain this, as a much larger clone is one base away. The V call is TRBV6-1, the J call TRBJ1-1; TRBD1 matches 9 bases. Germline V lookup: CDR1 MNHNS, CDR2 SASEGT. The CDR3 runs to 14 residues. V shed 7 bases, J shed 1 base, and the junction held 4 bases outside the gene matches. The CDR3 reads CASNPQGANTEAFF. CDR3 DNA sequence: TGTGCCAGCAATCCACAGGGGGCGAACACTGAAGCTTTCTTT.

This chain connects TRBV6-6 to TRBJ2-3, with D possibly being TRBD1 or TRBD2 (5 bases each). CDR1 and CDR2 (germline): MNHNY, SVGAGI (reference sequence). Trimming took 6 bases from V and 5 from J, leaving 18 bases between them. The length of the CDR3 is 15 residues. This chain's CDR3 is CASRPGTARRDTQYF. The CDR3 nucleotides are TGTGCCAGCAGACCCGGGACCGCTCGGCGAGATACGCAGTATTTT.

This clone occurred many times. CDR3 residues: CSVESGLASEQFF. DNA for the CDR3: TGCAGCGTCGAGTCGGGACTAGCTAGTGAGCAGTTCTTC. The genes are TRBV29-1 and TRBJ2-1, with 9 bases lining up with TRBD2. The CDR3 is made up of 13 amino acids. CDR1 is SQVTM and CDR2 is ANQGSEA in the germline V gene. V dropped 6 bases and J dropped 9; count of bases not matched to a gene: 9.

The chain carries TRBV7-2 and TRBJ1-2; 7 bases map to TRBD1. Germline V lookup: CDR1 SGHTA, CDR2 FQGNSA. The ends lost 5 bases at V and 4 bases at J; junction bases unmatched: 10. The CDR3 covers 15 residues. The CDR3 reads CASSPRLGQLYGYTF. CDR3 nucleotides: TGTGCCAGCAGCCCCCGTTTGGGACAGCTCTATGGCTACACCTTC. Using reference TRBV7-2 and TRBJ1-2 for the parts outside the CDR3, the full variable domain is GAGVSQSPSNKVTEKGKDVELRCDPISGHTALYWYRQSLGQGLEFLIYFQGNSAPDKSGLPSDRFSAERTGGSVSTLTIQRTQQEDSAVYLCASSPRLGQLYGYTFGSGTRLTVV.

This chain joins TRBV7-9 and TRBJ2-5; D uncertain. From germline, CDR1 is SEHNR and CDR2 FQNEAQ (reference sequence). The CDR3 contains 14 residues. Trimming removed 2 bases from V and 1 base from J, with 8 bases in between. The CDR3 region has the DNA TGTGCCAGCAGCTTAAGCAGACTCCAAGAGACCCAGTACTTC. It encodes CASSLSRLQETQYF.

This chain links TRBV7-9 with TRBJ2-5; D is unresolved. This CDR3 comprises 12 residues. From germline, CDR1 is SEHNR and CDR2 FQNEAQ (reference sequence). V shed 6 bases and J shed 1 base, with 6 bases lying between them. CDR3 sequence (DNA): TGTGCCAGCAGAGACATCCAAGAGACCCAGTACTTC. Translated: CASRDIQETQYF.

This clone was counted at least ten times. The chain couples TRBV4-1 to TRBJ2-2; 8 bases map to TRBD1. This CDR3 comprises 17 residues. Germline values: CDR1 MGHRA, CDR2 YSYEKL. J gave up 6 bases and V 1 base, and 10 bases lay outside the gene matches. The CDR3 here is CASSQVPFSRGPGELFF. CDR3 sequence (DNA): TGCGCCAGCAGCCAAGTCCCATTCTCCAGGGGGCCCGGGGAGCTGTTTTTT.